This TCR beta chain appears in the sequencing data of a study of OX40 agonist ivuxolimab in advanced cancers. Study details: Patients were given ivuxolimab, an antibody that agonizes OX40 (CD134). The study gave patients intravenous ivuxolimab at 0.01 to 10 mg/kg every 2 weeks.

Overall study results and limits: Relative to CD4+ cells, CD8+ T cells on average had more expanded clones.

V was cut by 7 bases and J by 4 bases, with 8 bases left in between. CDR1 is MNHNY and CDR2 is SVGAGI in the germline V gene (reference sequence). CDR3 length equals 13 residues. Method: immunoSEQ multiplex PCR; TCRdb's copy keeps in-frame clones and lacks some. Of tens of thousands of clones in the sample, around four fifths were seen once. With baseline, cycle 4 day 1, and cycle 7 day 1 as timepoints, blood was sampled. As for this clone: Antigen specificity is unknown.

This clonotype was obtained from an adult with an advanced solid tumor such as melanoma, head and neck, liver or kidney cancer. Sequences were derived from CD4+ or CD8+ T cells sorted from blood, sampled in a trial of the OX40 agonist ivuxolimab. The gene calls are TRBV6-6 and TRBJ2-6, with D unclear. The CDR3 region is CASMPPGANVLTF. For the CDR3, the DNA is TGTGCCAGCATGCCCCCCGGGGCCAACGTCCTGACTTTC.